These 22 T cell receptor beta chains share one sample of origin, sequenced in a study of blood T cells in healthy people across ages. A J-beta primer mix and a sample-barcoded 5' primer were used in a second PCR of about 6 to 12 cycles. TCRdb reprocessed the 5' RACE reads via MiXCR and lists one record per CDR3 protein. Here the sample spans under 700,000 distinct CDR3 sequences, 24% being singletons. Another study also made use of these data, one on T cells of mothers and their children.

Sample: blood. The receptors stem from a boy between 5 and 17 years old in good health.

This clonotype was recorded a few times. A junction boundary mismatches the germline segment, possibly from a read error. The V gene is TRBV15, the J gene TRBJ1-3; no clear D gene. Germline V gene data show CDR1 as LNHNV and CDR2 as YYDKDF (reference sequence). The CDR3 loop spans 11 amino acids. The CDR3 DNA reads TGCGCCACCAGCAGTGGAAACACCATATATTTT. It specifies CATSSGNTIYF.

The gene calls are TRBV5-1 and TRBJ2-1, with 9 bases lining up with TRBD2. V dropped 0 bases and J dropped 8; count of bases not matched to a gene: 3. From germline, CDR1 is SGHRS and CDR2 YFSETQ. This CDR3 is 14 amino acids long. Written as DNA, the CDR3 is TGCGCCAGCAGCTTGGAATTAGCGGGAGATGAGCAGTTCTTC. It translates to CASSLELAGDEQFF.

The chain employs TRBV7-3 and TRBJ1-1; 11 bases match TRBD1. Germline trimming cut 5 bases from V and 3 bases from J; bases unmatched to any gene: 5. There are 15 residues in the CDR3. CDR1 SGHTA and CDR2 FQGTGA come from the germline V gene. DNA of the CDR3: TGTGCCAGCAGCGTCCGGGACAGGGGGGACACTGAAGCTTTCTTT. Residues: CASSVRDRGDTEAFF.

The chain joins TRBV27 to TRBJ1-2; D gene uncertain. V gave up 5 bases and J gave up 8 bases, with 12 bases separating them. The CDR3 covers 12 residues. The germline V gene has CDR1 MNHEY and CDR2 SMNVEV (reference sequence). CDR3 region: CASSEAGEGYTF. In DNA, the CDR3 is TGTGCCAGCAGTGAGGCCGGGGAGGGCTACACCTTC.

This clonotype was observed a handful of times. The V gene is TRBV10-3, the J gene TRBJ2-5; D call uncertain. The J call may be incorrect, as the DNA end agrees better with TRBJ2-7. Germline V CDR1 and CDR2: ENHRY, SYGVKD. The CDR3 spans 17 residues. CDR3 in amino acids: CAISESPTPDGPVEQYF. DNA of the CDR3: TGTGCCATCAGTGAGTCCCCCACCCCCGACGGTCCTGTCGAGCAGTACTTC.

This clonotype was seen a handful of times. The gene calls are TRBV4-3 and TRBJ2-1, with unresolved D. V gave up 0 bases and J gave up 7 bases, with 16 bases separating them. Looked up from germline, CDR1 is LGHNA and CDR2 is YSLEER. The CDR3 is made up of 16 amino acids. DNA of the CDR3: TGCGCCAGCAGCCAAGACCCGTTCGACGGAACAAATGAGCAGTTCTTC. Residues: CASSQDPFDGTNEQFF.

The chain uses TRBV10-3 and TRBJ2-1; D is unresolved. Germline lookup yields CDR1 ENHRY and CDR2 SYGVKD. This CDR3 is built from 11 residues. The V and J ends lost 2 bases and 8 bases respectively, with 4 bases between them. CDR3 in amino acids: CAISEGDEQFF. The CDR3 DNA reads as TGTGCCATCAGTGAGGGGGATGAGCAGTTCTTC.

This clonotype occurred a few times. The V and J genes are TRBV5-1 and TRBJ1-1; 7 nucleotides line up with TRBD1. The V gene end was trimmed by 0 bases and the J gene end by 1 base; junction bases not matched to a gene: 6. The germline gives CDR1 SGHRS, CDR2 YFSETQ. The CDR3 is 16 residues long. CDR3 DNA: TGCGCCAGCAGCTTGGACAGGGGCGAGGGGAACACTGAAGCTTTCTTT. It encodes CASSLDRGEGNTEAFF.

The V and J genes are TRBV5-1 and TRBJ2-5, with D hard to call. The CDR3 loop spans 14 amino acids. V lost 0 bases to trimming and J lost 3 bases, with 9 bases between them. The germline CDR1 and CDR2 sequences are SGHRS and YFSETQ. CDR3 sequence (DNA): TGCGCCAGCAGCTTGGTGGTCATGGAAGAGACCCAGTACTTC. This translates into CASSLVVMEETQYF.

This clonotype was counted only a few times. The chain employs TRBV7-9 and TRBJ2-3; tentatively, D is TRBD1 (6 bases). V was clipped by 1 base and J by 6 bases, with 14 bases between them. CDR3 length equals 15 residues. The germline V gene has CDR1 SEHNR and CDR2 FQNEAQ (reference sequence). CDR3 loop: CASSLGDMDWDTQYF. CDR3 coding DNA: TGTGCCAGCAGCTTAGGGGACATGGATTGGGATACGCAGTATTTT. The variable domain in full, completed from reference TRBV7-9 and TRBJ2-3, reads DTGVSQNPRHKITKRGQNVTFRCDPISEHNRLYWYRQTLGQGPEFLTYFQNEAQLEKSRLLSDRFSAERPKGSFSTLEIQRTEQGDSAMYLCASSLGDMDWDTQYFGPGTRLTVL.

There are many counts of this clonotype. V is TRBV7-2 and J is TRBJ2-5, with 8 bases lining up with TRBD2. Germline V lookup: CDR1 SGHTA, CDR2 FQGNSA. Germline trimming cut 5 bases from V and 2 bases from J; bases unmatched to any gene: 7. The CDR3 extends over 15 amino acids. Here the CDR3 DNA reads TGTGCCAGCAGCCCGGGAGGACTAGCACAAGAGACCCAGTACTTC. This translates into CASSPGGLAQETQYF.

This clonotype was seen only a few times. This chain uses TRBV4-1 with TRBJ2-3; D gene ambiguous. Trimming removed 2 bases from V and 2 bases from J, with 5 bases in between. The CDR3 has 13 amino acids. Germline CDR1 and CDR2: MGHRA and YSYEKL. CDR3 nucleotides: TGCGCCAGCAGCCAACTGCCCACAGATACGCAGTATTTT. Protein sequence: CASSQLPTDTQYF.

This clonotype was detected many times. The gene calls are TRBV6-4 and TRBJ2-3, with 8 bases fitting TRBD1. V lost 4 bases, J lost 3 bases, and 3 bases stayed unmatched. CDR3 length: 14 residues. Germline V gives CDR1 MRHNA, CDR2 SNTAGT. CDR3 region: CASSGTGGTDTQYF. The CDR3 nucleotides are TGTGCCAGCAGTGGAACAGGGGGGACAGATACGCAGTATTTT.

The rearrangement joins TRBV20-1 to TRBJ2-5, with 9 nucleotides matching TRBD1. The J call may be faulty, since TRBJ2-7 better matches the DNA end. CDR1 is DFQATT, CDR2 SNEGSKA, per germline (reference sequence). This CDR3 contains 15 residues. The CDR3 bases are TGCAGTGCTAGATTCCCGGGACAGGGAACCTACGAGCAGTACTTC. As protein: CSARFPGQGTYEQYF.

The chain combines TRBV28 with TRBJ1-1, with 10 bases fitting TRBD1. J gave up 0 bases and V 3 bases, and 13 bases lay outside the gene matches. The CDR3 consists of 19 residues. Germline V gene data show CDR1 as MDHEN and CDR2 as SYDVKM. The CDR3 loop is CASSFPPPGTGVLNTEAFF. In DNA, the CDR3 is TGTGCCAGCAGTTTCCCACCTCCCGGGACAGGGGTCCTGAACACTGAAGCTTTCTTT.

This clonotype was seen only a few times. The rearrangement joins TRBV3-1 to TRBJ1-1, with TRBD1 matching over 7 bases. This CDR3 is 15 amino acids long. V lost 4 bases, J lost 0 bases, and 5 bases stayed unmatched. Germline CDR1 is LGHDT and CDR2 is YNNKEL (reference sequence). CDR3 DNA sequence: TGTGCCAGCAGCCTCCAACAGGGGTTGAACACTGAAGCTTTCTTT. Amino acid sequence: CASSLQQGLNTEAFF.

The V gene is TRBV14, the J gene TRBJ1-1; no reliable D call. The CDR3 is 14 amino acids. Germline V lookup: CDR1 SGHDN, CDR2 FVKESK. Trimming cost V 0 bases and J 5 bases, with 10 bases left between them. The CDR3 protein is CASSQEVMGTEAFF. In DNA form, the CDR3 reads TGTGCCAGCAGCCAAGAGGTGATGGGGACTGAAGCTTTCTTT.

This chain joins TRBV5-5 and TRBJ1-1; D is uncertain. V lost 1 base to trimming and J lost 1 base, with 8 bases between them. Germline assignment: CDR1 SGHKS and CDR2 YYEKEE (reference sequence). This CDR3 has 14 amino acids. CDR3 nucleotides: TGTGCCAGCAGCTTGTGGGCCTGGAACACTGAAGCTTTCTTT. Translated, it gives CASSLWAWNTEAFF.

This chain joins TRBV20-1 and TRBJ2-2, with TRBD1 as a possible D gene (6 bases). Germline V gene lookup returns CDR1 DFQATT and CDR2 SNEGSKA (reference sequence). Trimming took 5 bases from V and 1 from J, leaving 11 bases between them. The CDR3 loop spans 14 amino acids. This chain's CDR3 is CSAQKTGNTGELFF. DNA for the CDR3: TGCAGTGCTCAAAAGACAGGGAACACCGGGGAGCTGTTTTTT.

This clonotype was counted between two and nine times. The chain couples TRBV2 to TRBJ2-5; 16 bases align to TRBD2. The CDR3 runs 17 residues. Germline V CDR1 and CDR2: SNHLY, FYNNEI. The V segment lost 4 bases and the J segment 3 bases; nucleotides outside the gene matches: 5. CDR3: CASSGGLAGGPKETQYF. CDR3 DNA sequence: TGTGCCAGCAGTGGGGGACTAGCGGGGGGGCCGAAAGAGACCCAGTACTTC.

The J gene is TRBJ2-4, the V gene TRBV3-1, with no clear D. The CDR3 has 16 residues. Trimming cost V 1 base and J 1 base, with 11 bases left between them. Germline assignment: CDR1 LGHDT and CDR2 YNNKEL (reference sequence). CDR3 residues: CASSQGRARAKNIQYF. DNA for the CDR3: TGTGCCAGCAGCCAAGGGAGAGCACGTGCCAAAAACATTCAGTACTTC.

This chain joins TRBV7-2 and TRBJ1-1; D remains unclear. V lost 5 bases to trimming and J lost 1 base, with 8 bases between them. The CDR3 totals 13 residues. Germline V gene sequence: CDR1 SGHTA, CDR2 FQGNSA. The CDR3 loop is CASSPPWNTEAFF. The CDR3 region has the DNA TGTGCCAGCAGCCCCCCTTGGAACACTGAAGCTTTCTTT.